Below, 18 T cell receptor beta chains from the same sample are listed, as sequenced in a study of T cell responses to AZD1222 COVID-19 vaccine. Sequencing used immunoSEQ multiplex PCR; TCRdb keeps in-frame clones, though not all of them. The table includes over 100,000 clones, less than 95% detected once. The input for sequencing was peripheral blood, taken on day 0 of AZD1222 vaccination. Receptors were obtained from an adult in good health.

V and J are TRBV5-1 and TRBJ1-1, with D possibly TRBD1 on 6 matching bases. Germline V gives CDR1 SGHRS, CDR2 YFSETQ. This CDR3 comprises 15 residues. Between the trimmed V and J ends, which lost 4 bases and 3 bases, there was a span of 16 bases. CDR3 region: CASSPIYHRDTEAFF. CDR3 sequence (DNA): TGCGCCAGCAGCCCTATATACCACAGGGACACTGAAGCTTTCTTT.

This clone has a single count. The chain has TRBV7-2 and TRBJ2-3; D unresolved. The length of the CDR3 is 14 residues. CDR1 and CDR2 (germline): SGHTA, FQGNSA. The V gene lost 5 bases and the J gene lost 1 base, with 10 bases spanning the gap. The CDR3 reads CASSLYPRTDTQYF. The CDR3 DNA reads as TGTGCCAGCAGCCTATACCCCCGCACAGATACGCAGTATTTT.

The chain is built from TRBV20-1 and TRBJ2-2, with D perhaps given as TRBD1 or TRBD2 (9 bases each). In germline, CDR1 is DFQATT, CDR2 SNEGSKA (reference sequence). The CDR3 spans 17 residues. The V and J ends lost 3 bases and 4 bases respectively, with 21 bases between them. CDR3 sequence: CSASSSGGTGRTGELFF. The CDR3 nucleotides read TGCAGTGCTAGTTCGAGCGGGGGGACAGGGCGCACCGGGGAGCTGTTTTTT.

The gene calls are TRBV19 and TRBJ2-6; TRBD1 is a possible D gene (5 bases). V was trimmed by 10 bases and J by 0 bases, leaving 19 bases between them. CDR1 and CDR2 (germline): LNHDA, SQIVND (reference sequence). This CDR3 spans 17 amino acids. The CDR3 bases are TGTGCCACCCCTCTCCGCGAAGGGGTCTCTGGGGCCAACGTCCTGACTTTC. Amino acid sequence: CATPLREGVSGANVLTF.

The chain couples TRBV10-3 to TRBJ2-6; no definite D call. V dropped 10 bases and J dropped 0 bases, with 10 bases sitting between them. The CDR3 consists of 14 residues. Germline lookup yields CDR1 ENHRY and CDR2 SYGVKD. The CDR3 sequence: CATRISSGANVLTF. CDR3 nucleotide sequence: TGTGCCACACGTATAAGCTCTGGGGCCAACGTCCTGACTTTC.

V is TRBV7-9 and J is TRBJ1-3, with D uncertain. CDR1 and CDR2 (germline): SEHNR, FQNEAQ (reference sequence). Trimming left V 6 bases short and J 2 bases short, with 8 bases between. The CDR3 covers 13 residues. The CDR3 sequence: CASRTNPGNTIYF. In DNA, the CDR3 is TGTGCCAGCAGGACGAATCCTGGAAACACCATATATTTT.

The chain joins TRBV18 to TRBJ1-2; TRBD1 matches at 7 bases. There are 14 residues in the CDR3. Germline CDR1 is KGHSH and CDR2 is LQKENI. V dropped 3 bases and J dropped 0; count of bases not matched to a gene: 1. The chain's CDR3 is CASSPGTANYGYTF. CDR3 nucleotides: TGTGCCAGCTCACCCGGGACAGCTAACTATGGCTACACCTTC.

The chain combines TRBV4-3 with TRBJ1-6; D gene uncertain. The germline CDR1 and CDR2 sequences are LGHNA and YSLEER. This CDR3 contains 18 residues. V shed 0 bases and J shed 0 bases, with 12 bases lying between them. CDR3 in amino acids: CASSQDLTAFSYNSPLHF. CDR3 sequence (DNA): TGCGCCAGCAGCCAAGATCTGACCGCTTTCTCCTATAATTCACCCCTCCACTTT.

This chain connects TRBV4-1 to TRBJ2-1; no reliable D call. Looked up from germline, CDR1 is MGHRA and CDR2 is YSYEKL. Between the trimmed V and J ends, which lost 0 bases and 4 bases, there was a span of 13 bases. The CDR3 runs 16 residues. The CDR3 loop reads CASSQDYSPPYNEQFF. The CDR3, as DNA: TGCGCCAGCAGCCAAGACTACAGTCCCCCATACAATGAGCAGTTCTTC.

This chain links TRBV29-1 with TRBJ2-7, with D maybe TRBD2 (7 bases). The V gene lost 4 bases and the J gene lost 3 bases, with 13 bases spanning the gap. The CDR3 is 13 residues long. Germline V lookup: CDR1 SQVTM, CDR2 ANQGSEA. The DNA of the CDR3 is TGCAGCGTTGGGCGGGGGACAATCTACGAGCAGTACTTC. Translating gives CSVGRGTIYEQYF.

J is TRBJ2-7 and V is TRBV6-2 or TRBV6-3; 7 positions agree with TRBD2. The CDR3 is made up of 16 amino acids. Losses at the gene ends were 5 bases for V and 2 bases for J; bases not matched to a gene: 12. CDR1 MNHEY and CDR2 SVGEGT come from the germline V gene. Here the CDR3 DNA reads TGTGCCAGCAGTACCCCTCACCGGGGGACTACCTACGAGCAGTACTTC. This gives the protein CASSTPHRGTTYEQYF.

The rearrangement links TRBV28 to TRBJ1-5; 8 bases agree with TRBD1. The V and J ends lost 2 bases and 7 bases, in that order; junction bases with no gene match: 7. Germline V lookup: CDR1 MDHEN, CDR2 SYDVKM. The CDR3 has 15 residues. As DNA, the CDR3 is TGTGCCAGCAGTTTACGAGGCAGGGGGCGACAGCCCCAGCATTTT. This encodes CASSLRGRGRQPQHF.

This clone showed up just a few times. The genes are TRBV5-4 and TRBJ1-1, with D possibly matching TRBD1 (5 bases). Germline V gene sequence: CDR1 SGHNT, CDR2 YYREEE (reference sequence). Trimming removed 4 bases at V and 8 bases at J, with 15 bases between. CDR3 length: 13 residues. The CDR3 is CASSTPGPMEAFF. The CDR3 DNA sequence: TGTGCCAGCAGCACCCCGGGACCGATGGAAGCTTTCTTT.

CDR3 sequence reads: CASSGVATNEKLFF. CDR3 bases: TGTGCCAGCAGCGGAGTTGCAACTAATGAAAAACTGTTTTTT. The chain uses TRBV7-9 and TRBJ1-4; no definite D call. Per germline, CDR1 SEHNR and CDR2 FQNEAQ (reference sequence). V lost 5 bases and J lost 0, with 7 bases in between. The CDR3 sequence is 14 residues long. The variable domain in full, completed from reference TRBV7-9 and TRBJ1-4, reads DTGVSQNPRHKITKRGQNVTFRCDPISEHNRLYWYRQTLGQGPEFLTYFQNEAQLEKSRLLSDRFSAERPKGSFSTLEIQRTEQGDSAMYLCASSGVATNEKLFFGSGTQLSVL.

The gene calls are TRBV12-3 or TRBV12-4 and TRBJ1-6; 8 bases map to TRBD1. CDR3 length: 13 amino acids. V lost 6 bases to trimming and J lost 11 bases; unmatched junction nucleotides: 6. In nucleotides, the CDR3 is TGTGCCAGCAGCAGGGACAGGAGAGCACCCCTCCACTTT. This translates into CASSRDRRAPLHF.

In this sample, this clone turned up a few times. The gene calls are TRBV28 and TRBJ2-5; a possible D gene is TRBD2 (6 bases). Germline-derived CDR1 and CDR2 are MDHEN and SYDVKM. There are 14 residues in the CDR3. CDR3 region: CAIGGAGSQETQYF. CDR3 DNA sequence: TGTGCTATCGGCGGGGCAGGAAGCCAAGAGACCCAGTACTTC.

The chain has TRBV7-3 and TRBJ2-1; tentative D call: TRBD2 (6 bases). The CDR3 sequence is 14 residues long. The germline V gene encodes CDR1 SGHTA and CDR2 FQGTGA. The ends were cut back, 6 bases at V and 1 base at J, with 10 bases in the middle. For the CDR3, the DNA is TGTGCCAGCAGTCCCGGGAGATCCTACAATGAGCAGTTCTTC. The encoded protein is CASSPGRSYNEQFF.

The CDR3 protein is CASSESWGNEQFF. The CDR3 DNA sequence: TGTGCCAGCAGTGAATCGTGGGGCAATGAGCAGTTCTTC. The chain links TRBV25-1 to TRBJ2-1; no definite D call. The germline V and J ends were trimmed by 1 base and 6 bases, with 7 bases remaining between them. The CDR3 extends over 13 amino acids. CDR1 is MGHDK, CDR2 SYGVNS, per germline.